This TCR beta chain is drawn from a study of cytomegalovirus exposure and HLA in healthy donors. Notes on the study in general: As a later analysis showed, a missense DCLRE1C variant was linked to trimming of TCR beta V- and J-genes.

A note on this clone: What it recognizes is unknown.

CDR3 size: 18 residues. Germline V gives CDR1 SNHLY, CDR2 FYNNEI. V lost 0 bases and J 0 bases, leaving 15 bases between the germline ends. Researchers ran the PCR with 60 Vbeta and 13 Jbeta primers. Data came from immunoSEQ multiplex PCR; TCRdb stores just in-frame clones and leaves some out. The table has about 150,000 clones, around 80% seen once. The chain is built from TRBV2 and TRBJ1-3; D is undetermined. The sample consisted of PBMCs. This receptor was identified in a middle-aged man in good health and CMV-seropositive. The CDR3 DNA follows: TGTGCCAGCAGTGAAGCAGTGGCCCGGGAGTCCTCTGGAAACACCATATATTTT. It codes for CASSEAVARESSGNTIYF. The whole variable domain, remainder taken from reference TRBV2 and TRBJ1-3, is EPEVTQTPSHQVTQMGQEVILRCVPISNHLYFYWYRQILGQKVEFLVSFYNNEISEKSEIFDDQFSVERPDGSNFTLKIRSTKLEDSAMYFCASSEAVARESSGNTIYFGEGSWLTVV.